The 21 T cell receptor beta chains below come from one sample, sequenced in a study of cytomegalovirus exposure and HLA in healthy donors. Researchers ran the PCR with 60 Vbeta and 13 Jbeta primers. Libraries were prepared by immunoSEQ multiplex PCR; TCRdb keeps only in-frame clonotypes and omits some of them. There are some 130,000 clones in the sample; roughly three quarters occur only once, and around 2% lies in the top ten. The sequenced sample consisted of PBMCs. These receptor sequences come from a man aged 30 to 45 in good health and CMV-seronegative.

The chain is built from TRBV28 and TRBJ1-3; no firm D call. This CDR3 has 12 amino acids. The germline gives CDR1 MDHEN, CDR2 SYDVKM. The ends were cut back, 6 bases at V and 0 bases at J, with 3 bases in the middle. In DNA form, the CDR3 reads TGTGCCAGCAGACTCTCTGGAAACACCATATATTTT. This codes for CASRLSGNTIYF.

The chain joins TRBV5-1 to TRBJ2-1; 10 nucleotides match TRBD1. There are 18 residues in the CDR3. Germline V gene sequence: CDR1 SGHRS, CDR2 YFSETQ. Trimming removed 1 base from V and 5 bases from J; junction bases left unmatched: 12. The DNA of the CDR3 is TGCGCCAGCAGCTTGTGGGGACAGGGGACCCTTTGGGACAATGAGCAGTTCTTC. Amino acid sequence: CASSLWGQGTLWDNEQFF.

V gene TRBV19 combines with J gene TRBJ2-1, with 10 bases aligning to TRBD2. The CDR3 contains 15 residues. Per the germline V gene, CDR1 is LNHDA and CDR2 is SQIVND (reference sequence). V dropped 1 base and J dropped 9; count of bases not matched to a gene: 6. CDR3 protein: CASSIGLAGSLEQFF. Written as DNA, the CDR3 is TGTGCCAGTAGTATAGGACTAGCGGGTTCCCTTGAGCAGTTCTTC. Full variable domain (remainder filled in from reference TRBV19 and TRBJ2-1): DGGITQSPKYLFRKEGQNVTLSCEQNLNHDAMYWYRQDPGQGLRLIYYSQIVNDFQKGDIAEGYSVSREKKESFPLTVTSAQKNPTAFYLCASSIGLAGSLEQFFGPGTRLTVL.

V usage is TRBV7-2 and J usage is TRBJ2-2; 7 bases match TRBD1. CDR1 and CDR2 (germline): SGHTA, FQGNSA. CDR3 size: 14 residues. V lost 4 bases, J lost 6 bases, and 5 bases stayed unmatched. The CDR3 protein is CASSSDRASGELFF. The CDR3, as DNA: TGTGCCAGCAGCTCCGACAGGGCGTCCGGGGAGCTGTTTTTT.

V usage is TRBV28 and J usage is TRBJ2-7; D not resolved. Germline V gene data show CDR1 as MDHEN and CDR2 as SYDVKM. V dropped 8 bases and J dropped 2 bases, with 10 bases sitting between them. This CDR3 has 12 amino acids. The CDR3 DNA reads as TGTGCCAGCGGGCAGGATCCCTACGAGCAGTACTTC. This gives the protein CASGQDPYEQYF.

The J gene is TRBJ2-7, the V gene TRBV9; 11 bases are shared with TRBD1. Germline lookup yields CDR1 SGDLS and CDR2 YYNGEE. The CDR3 has 14 residues. V shed 3 bases and J 6 bases; nucleotides not matched to a gene: 5. The chain's CDR3 is CASSAGTGGGEQYF. Written as DNA, the CDR3 is TGTGCCAGCAGCGCCGGGACAGGGGGGGGCGAGCAGTACTTC.

Written as DNA, the CDR3 is TGTGCCAGTAGTACCGCGGGGAAGACGGGAAACACCATATATTTT. Its protein product is CASSTAGKTGNTIYF. The chain carries TRBV19 and TRBJ1-3; no reliable D call. Germline CDR1 LNHDA, CDR2 SQIVND (reference sequence). CDR3 length: 15 residues. Trimming pared 4 bases from V and 4 bases from J, leaving 14 bases between.

In this sample, this clone turned up once. CDR3 in amino acids: CASSAMTGWSNQPQHF. CDR3 nucleotide sequence: TGTGCCAGTAGTGCCATGACAGGGTGGAGCAATCAGCCCCAGCATTTT. The chain joins TRBV19 to TRBJ1-5; 7 bases fit TRBD1. CDR1 is LNHDA, CDR2 SQIVND, per germline (reference sequence). This CDR3 spans 16 amino acids. The V gene end was trimmed by 5 bases and the J gene end by 1 base; junction bases not matched to a gene: 8.

The chain has TRBV27 and TRBJ1-4, with 7 bases identical to TRBD1. The germline CDR1 and CDR2 sequences are MNHEY and SMNVEV (reference sequence). V lost 5 bases, J lost 0 bases, and 0 bases stayed unmatched. CDR3 length equals 14 residues. The CDR3 reads CASSGTATNEKLFF. The CDR3 DNA reads TGTGCCAGCAGTGGGACAGCAACTAATGAAAAACTGTTTTTT.

This chain connects TRBV2 to TRBJ1-1; D remains ambiguous. Germline CDR1 is SNHLY and CDR2 is FYNNEI. Deletions cut 3 bases from V and 0 bases from J, with 14 bases between. This CDR3 has 16 amino acids. The CDR3 DNA reads TGTGCCAGCAGTGATCTGGGGTTGGACTTGAACACTGAAGCTTTCTTT. It yields the protein CASSDLGLDLNTEAFF.

The table lists this clone with a few counts. The rearrangement links TRBV30 to TRBJ2-2, with TRBD2 as a possible D gene (5 bases). Germline assignment: CDR1 GTSNPN and CDR2 SVGIG (reference sequence). The CDR3 is 12 amino acids. Trimming shortened V by 4 bases and J by 6 bases, and 9 bases separated the two germline ends. CDR3 amino acids: CAWTEGAGELFF. CDR3 DNA: TGTGCCTGGACCGAGGGAGCCGGGGAGCTGTTTTTT.

The CDR3 sequence is CASNPGTGFDEQYF. CDR3 nucleotide sequence: TGTGCCAGTAATCCCGGGACAGGGTTCGACGAGCAGTACTTC. V usage is TRBV19 and J usage is TRBJ2-5; 9 bases line up with TRBD1. The J call may be faulty, since TRBJ2-7 better matches the DNA end. CDR3 size: 14 residues. Germline V gene data show CDR1 as LNHDA and CDR2 as SQIVND (reference sequence).

The rearrangement links TRBV2 to TRBJ2-1; D possibly corresponds to TRBD2 (6 bases). With 10 bases removed from V and 7 bases from J, the gap between germline ends came to 11 bases. CDR3 length equals 11 residues. Germline V gives CDR1 SNHLY, CDR2 FYNNEI. The CDR3, as DNA: TGTGCCACGGGAGTGTGGAATGAGCAGTTCTTC. Residues: CATGVWNEQFF.

The chain joins TRBV5-1 to TRBJ2-2, with D possibly matching TRBD1 (5 bases). Trimming removed 2 bases at V and 4 bases at J, with 15 bases between. This CDR3 has 16 residues. Germline loops: CDR1 SGHRS, CDR2 YFSETQ. The CDR3 bases are TGCGCCAGCAGCTTCGCAACAGGTTCGGGCACCGGGGAGCTGTTTTTT. This encodes CASSFATGSGTGELFF. Complete variable domain (other parts from reference TRBV5-1 and TRBJ2-2): KAGVTQTPRYLIKTRGQQVTLSCSPISGHRSVSWYQQTPGQGLQFLFEYFSETQRNKGNFPGRFSGRQFSNSRSEMNVSTLELGDSALYLCASSFATGSGTGELFFGEGSRLTVL.

The V and J genes are TRBV9 and TRBJ2-1, with 7 bases fitting TRBD2. The CDR3 extends over 12 amino acids. Germline-derived CDR1 and CDR2 are SGDLS and YYNGEE. Trimming at V came to 3 bases and at J to 9 bases, leaving 3 bases not matched to a gene. DNA for the CDR3: TGTGCCAGCAGCGGGCTAGCGGCTGAGCAGTTCTTC. Its translation is CASSGLAAEQFF.

The V call is TRBV14, the J call TRBJ2-7; TRBD1 aligns across 8 bases. Germline V gene data show CDR1 as SGHDN and CDR2 as FVKESK. This CDR3 is built from 14 residues. V shed 1 base and J 2 bases; nucleotides not matched to a gene: 1. The CDR3 nucleotides read TGTGCCAGCAGCCAAGCGACAGGGGCCTACGAGCAGTACTTC. Its translation: CASSQATGAYEQYF.

The chain is built from TRBV28 and TRBJ1-5, with 7 bases fitting TRBD1. Trimming at V came to 6 bases and at J to 4 bases, leaving 9 bases not matched to a gene. The CDR3 length is 15 residues. CDR1 MDHEN and CDR2 SYDVKM come from the germline V gene. In DNA, the CDR3 is TGTGCCAGCAGCGTAACAGGGGAAGGAAATCAGCCCCAGCATTTT. It encodes CASSVTGEGNQPQHF.

J is TRBJ2-1 and V is TRBV29-1, with D maybe TRBD2 (5 bases). V was trimmed by 4 bases and J by 10 bases, leaving 20 bases between them. The CDR3 consists of 14 residues. Germline V gene data show CDR1 as SQVTM and CDR2 as ANQGSEA. Here the CDR3 reads CSVGQVLSRGEQFF. CDR3 sequence (DNA): TGCAGCGTTGGGCAGGTTCTCTCCCGAGGGGAGCAGTTCTTC.

V and J are TRBV19 and TRBJ2-3; weak D call: TRBD2 (6 bases). With 3 bases removed from V and 5 bases from J, the gap between germline ends came to 9 bases. Germline CDR1 LNHDA, CDR2 SQIVND (reference sequence). CDR3 length: 13 amino acids. In nucleotides, the CDR3 is TGTGCCAGTAGTATTCGAGCGGGAGATACGCAGTATTTT. This gives the protein CASSIRAGDTQYF.

V gene TRBV10-3 combines with J gene TRBJ2-3; TRBD2 matches 11 bases. The CDR3 extends over 15 amino acids. Germline-derived CDR1 and CDR2 are ENHRY and SYGVKD. V shed 10 bases and J 0 bases; nucleotides not matched to a gene: 6. The CDR3 region has the DNA TGTGCCACCATTGGGACTAGCGGTAGCACAGATACGCAGTATTTT. Translating gives CATIGTSGSTDTQYF.

The CDR3 nucleotides read TGTGCCAGCAGTGTAAGGGGACAGGGCAATCAGCCCCAGCATTTT. Protein: CASSVRGQGNQPQHF. The rearrangement links TRBV2 to TRBJ1-5; TRBD1 matches 8 bases. Germline CDR1 and CDR2: SNHLY and FYNNEI. With 4 bases clipped from V and 2 bases from J, the junction kept 4 bases outside the gene matches. The CDR3 runs 15 residues.